Presented here are 17 T cell receptor beta chains from one specimen sequenced in a study of blood T cells in healthy people across ages. Sample-barcoded 5' priming and a J-beta primer mix drove a second PCR of 7 to 11 cycles. Each CDR3 protein is one row after TCRdb ran MiXCR on the 5' RACE reads. Counted here are approximately 1.5 million distinct CDR3 sequences, approximately 32% occurring once; the ten biggest clones make up around 11%. The sample consisted of blood. All receptors come from a woman aged 30 to 39 in good health.

This clonotype was observed a few times. The chain carries TRBV29-1 and TRBJ2-3; no clear D. The germline V gene has CDR1 SQVTM and CDR2 ANQGSEA. The V end was cut by 5 bases, the J end by 6 bases, with 15 bases between. This CDR3 has 13 residues. The CDR3 region has the DNA TGCAGCGTTAGGACCTCAGAGTCGGATACGCAGTATTTT. It is translated as CSVRTSESDTQYF.

CDR3 residues: CASNHRTGSSYEQYF. CDR3 coding DNA: TGTGCCAGCAACCACCGGACAGGGAGCTCCTACGAGCAGTACTTC. J is TRBJ2-7 and V is TRBV6-2 or TRBV6-3; TRBD1 agrees at 8 bases. J gave up 0 bases and V 7 bases, and 8 bases lay outside the gene matches. CDR3 length equals 15 residues. The germline V gene has CDR1 MNHEY and CDR2 SVGEGT.

The chain carries TRBV24-1 and TRBJ2-1; D unresolved. CDR1 and CDR2 from the germline V gene are KGHDR and SFDVKD. The CDR3 covers 13 residues. The V and J ends lost 3 bases and 7 bases respectively, with 9 bases between them. DNA of the CDR3: TGTGCCACCAGTGATCCCCCCACGAATGAGCAGTTCTTC. It codes for CATSDPPTNEQFF.

This clonotype was recorded a few times. The V gene is TRBV20-1, the J gene TRBJ2-5; D call uncertain. The length of the CDR3 is 12 residues. V was shortened by 3 bases and J by 1 base, with 6 bases between the two germline ends. Looked up from germline, CDR1 is DFQATT and CDR2 is SNEGSKA (reference sequence). DNA of the CDR3: TGCAGTGCTAGTGAGGTCCAAGAGACCCAGTACTTC. It yields the protein CSASEVQETQYF.

V and J are TRBV9 and TRBJ2-7; D possibly corresponds to TRBD1 (5 bases). This CDR3 is 14 amino acids long. Looked up from germline, CDR1 is SGDLS and CDR2 is YYNGEE. V lost 0 bases, J lost 2 bases, and 9 bases lay in between. The CDR3 nucleotides are TGTGCCAGCAGCGTAGCTGGACATACCTACGAGCAGTACTTC. Encoded protein: CASSVAGHTYEQYF.

This clonotype was seen repeatedly, ten times or more. The chain is built from TRBV20-1 and TRBJ2-6; D gene ambiguous. The CDR3 spans 14 residues. V gave up 3 bases and J gave up 0 bases, with 6 bases separating them. The germline V gene has CDR1 DFQATT and CDR2 SNEGSKA (reference sequence). In DNA form, the CDR3 reads TGCAGTGCTAGGCTGCTCTCTGGGGCCAACGTCCTGACTTTC. Translating gives CSARLLSGANVLTF.

The chain has TRBV20-1 and TRBJ1-1, with D tentatively TRBD1 (5 bases). Trimming left V 3 bases short and J 4 bases short, with 15 bases between. Looked up from germline, CDR1 is DFQATT and CDR2 is SNEGSKA (reference sequence). There are 14 residues in the CDR3. CDR3 amino acids: CSASLSSGGTEAFF. For the CDR3, the DNA is TGCAGTGCTAGCCTTTCCTCCGGGGGCACTGAAGCTTTCTTT.

This clonotype was recorded a few times. The chain employs TRBV7-9 and TRBJ1-2; possible D gene TRBD1, 5 bases. CDR1 is SEHNR, CDR2 FQNEAQ, per germline (reference sequence). Trimming stripped 5 bases from V and 1 base from J, with 14 bases between. The CDR3 extends over 15 amino acids. Written as DNA, the CDR3 is TGTGCCAGCAGCCCCCGAGGGACGATTAACTATGGCTACACCTTC. This codes for CASSPRGTINYGYTF.

This clonotype has just a few counts. This chain joins TRBV6-2 or TRBV6-3 and TRBJ1-2, with a possible D match to TRBD1 (5 bases). This CDR3 spans 13 amino acids. V shed 3 bases and J shed 6 bases, with 11 bases lying between them. Germline CDR1 and CDR2: MNHEY and SVGEGT. The CDR3 coding sequence is TGTGCCAGCAGTTATAAGGGACGAGATGGCTACACCTTC. It yields the protein CASSYKGRDGYTF.

In its sample, this clonotype was seen a few times. The gene calls are TRBV20-1 and TRBJ2-1; 11 bases are shared with TRBD2. V shed 3 bases, J shed 2 bases, and the junction held 6 bases outside the gene matches. The CDR3 is made up of 16 amino acids. Looked up from germline, CDR1 is DFQATT and CDR2 is SNEGSKA (reference sequence). The CDR3 loop reads CSARLAGGLPYNEQFF. The CDR3 coding sequence is TGCAGTGCTAGGCTAGCGGGAGGTCTCCCCTACAATGAGCAGTTCTTC.

CDR3 in DNA: TGTGCCAGCAGCGCCCGGGACGGTTCCTACGAGCAGTACTTC. Translated, it gives CASSARDGSYEQYF. The rearrangement uses TRBV5-4 and TRBJ2-7; D may correspond to TRBD1 or TRBD2 (5 bases each). This CDR3 spans 14 amino acids. Germline V gene data show CDR1 as SGHNT and CDR2 as YYREEE (reference sequence). Trimming stripped 4 bases from V and 1 base from J, with 12 bases between.

The chain recombines TRBV20-1 with TRBJ2-3; D may correspond to TRBD1 or TRBD2 (7 bases each). Trimming shortened V by 4 bases and J by 8 bases, and 19 bases separated the two germline ends. The CDR3 extends over 14 amino acids. The germline V gene encodes CDR1 DFQATT and CDR2 SNEGSKA (reference sequence). CDR3 sequence (DNA): TGCAGTGCTAAAGCGGGGTCACGACAGGGTACGCAGTATTTT. Amino acid sequence: CSAKAGSRQGTQYF.

V and J are TRBV28 and TRBJ1-4; a weak D match, TRBD1 (5 bases). CDR1 and CDR2 from the germline V gene are MDHEN and SYDVKM. V dropped 6 bases and J dropped 7 bases, with 12 bases sitting between them. The CDR3 spans 13 residues. The CDR3: CASRWGGTEKLFF. The CDR3 DNA sequence: TGTGCCAGCAGGTGGGGGGGGACTGAAAAACTGTTTTTT.

The rearrangement joins TRBV7-2 to TRBJ1-4, with TRBD1 matching over 7 bases. V trimming: 0 bases; J trimming: 7 bases; junction bases outside the gene matches: 8. The CDR3 runs 16 residues. Germline CDR1 SGHTA, CDR2 FQGNSA. CDR3 in DNA: TGTGCCAGCAGCTTAGCGCCTAGGGGGCTTGGTGAAAAACTGTTTTTT. Protein: CASSLAPRGLGEKLFF. The full variable domain, in which reference TRBV7-2 and TRBJ1-4 provide the parts outside the CDR3, is GAGVSQSPSNKVTEKGKDVELRCDPISGHTALYWYRQSLGQGLEFLIYFQGNSAPDKSGLPSDRFSAERTGGSVSTLTIQRTQQEDSAVYLCASSLAPRGLGEKLFFGSGTQLSVL.

The chain combines TRBV4-1 with TRBJ2-3; 9 bases align to TRBD1. Germline assignment: CDR1 MGHRA and CDR2 YSYEKL. The CDR3 covers 15 residues. J lost 1 base, V lost 8 bases, and 7 bases had no gene match. The CDR3 loop reads CASSWDRVGTDTQYF. DNA for the CDR3: TGCGCCAGCTCATGGGACAGGGTAGGCACAGATACGCAGTATTTT.

This clonotype has more than one count but fewer than ten. This chain joins TRBV4-1 and TRBJ2-7; maybe TRBD2 (6 bases). The germline V and J ends were trimmed by 5 bases and 6 bases, with 14 bases remaining between them. The CDR3 contains 13 residues. From germline, CDR1 is MGHRA and CDR2 YSYEKL. Here the CDR3 reads CASSVTSSREQYF. The DNA of the CDR3 is TGCGCCAGCAGCGTGACTAGTTCCCGCGAGCAGTACTTC.

J is TRBJ2-2 and V is TRBV7-9; D remains unclear. The V end lost 1 base, the J end lost 7 bases, and 7 bases lay between the germline ends. The CDR3 runs 13 residues. Germline CDR1 SEHNR, CDR2 FQNEAQ (reference sequence). The DNA of the CDR3 is TGTGCCAGCAGCTTAGAGTCGCTCGGGGAGCTGTTTTTT. Residues: CASSLESLGELFF.